A selection of T cell receptor beta chains follows, all from one sample in a study of blood T cell repertoires in COVID-19. This table comes from immunoSEQ multiplex PCR, and its TCRdb copy is limited to in-frame clones, with some not included. This table has 45,000 to 55,000 clones, 70% to 90% appearing once. Sequencing was carried out using peripheral blood. The source of these receptors is a human donor in a cohort sampled during active COVID-19. CDR3s include the opening cysteine and the closing phenylalanine or tryptophan. A D gene is named only where the DNA matches it firmly. Clone size appears in some rows only: once, few, many, or a class for an expanded clone.

abundance	v_gene	d_gene	j_gene	CDR3nt	CDR3aa
-	TRBV28	TRBD1	TRBJ2-7	TGTGCCAGCAGTACCCCCCGGACAGGTACCTACGAGCAGTACTTC	CASSTPRTGTYEQYF
-	TRBV7-7	TRBD1	TRBJ2-2	TGTGCCAGCAGCTTAGTGGGGGACAGGGGGAACACCGGGGAGCTGTTTTTT	CASSLVGDRGNTGELFF
once	TRBV3-1/TRBV3-2	TRBD1	TRBJ1-2	TGTGCCAGCAGCCAAACACTCAGGGGGTTTAACTATGGCTACACCTTC	CASSQTLRGFNYGYTF
-	TRBV10-3	TRBD2	TRBJ2-3	TGTGCCATCAGTGAGGGGGCTAGCGGGGTGACAGATACGCAGTATTTT	CAISEGASGVTDTQYF
-	TRBV7-8	TRBD2	TRBJ2-3	TGTGCCAGCAGCTACCCCCCAGCGGGGACTAGCACAGATACGCAGTATTTT	CASSYPPAGTSTDTQYF
-	TRBV5-1	TRBD1	TRBJ2-7	TGCGCCAGCAGCTTGGGGACAGGGGTGTGGGAGCAGTACTTC	CASSLGTGVWEQYF
-	TRBV7-9	TRBD2	TRBJ2-5	TGTGCCAGCAGCTCACCCCGGGACTACGCACAAGAGACCCAGTACTTC	CASSSPRDYAQETQYF
-	TRBV2	-	TRBJ1-5	TGTGCCAGCAGTGTCTTTGGGGGCGAGAGCAATCAGCCCCAGCATTTT	CASSVFGGESNQPQHF
-	TRBV3-1/TRBV3-2	TRBD1	TRBJ1-2	TGTGCCAGCAGCCCACCATGGGACAGACTTGGCTATGGCTACACCTTC	CASSPPWDRLGYGYTF
once	TRBV18	-	TRBJ1-4	TGTGCCAGCTCACCATCCCGCAGTGCAACTAATGAAAAACTGTTTTTT	CASSPSRSATNEKLFF
once	TRBV19	TRBD2	TRBJ2-7	TGTGCCAGTAGTTCTAGCGGGACGGGGGAGCAGTACTTC	CASSSSGTGEQYF
-	TRBV10-3	-	TRBJ1-5	TGTGCCATCAGTGATCTCGATCAGCCCCAGCATTTT	CAISDLDQPQHF
-	TRBV13	TRBD2	TRBJ2-3	TGTGCCAGCAGCTCGAGCGGGGCTAGCACAGATACGCAGTATTTT	CASSSSGASTDTQYF
once	TRBV27	TRBD1	TRBJ2-7	TGTGCCAGCAGTACACGGGACAGGGACCACGAGCAGTACTTC	CASSTRDRDHEQYF
-	TRBV3-1/TRBV3-2	-	TRBJ2-5	TGTGCCAGCAGTATCCGAGAGACCCAGTACTTC	CASSIRETQYF
-	TRBV6-4	TRBD1	TRBJ1-2	TGTGCCAGCAGTGCTAGACAGGGCTATGGCTACACCTTC	CASSARQGYGYTF
-	TRBV27	TRBD1	TRBJ2-3	TGTGCCAGCACACCACAGGGGCCCACAGATACGCAGTATTTT	CASTPQGPTDTQYF
-	TRBV6-2/TRBV6-3	-	TRBJ2-7	TGTGCCAGCAGTTCCGCGGACTGGGGGGTCTACGAGCAGTACTTC	CASSSADWGVYEQYF
-	TRBV18	-	TRBJ1-6	TGTGCCAGCTCACCACCGGGGCGGGGGAATTCACCCCTCCACTTT	CASSPPGRGNSPLHF
-	TRBV7-2	TRBD1	TRBJ2-2	TGTGCCAGCAACAGGGGGCACACCGGGGAGCTGTTTTTT	CASNRGHTGELFF
-	TRBV19	-	TRBJ2-1	TGTGCCAGTAGTATACAGGTAAATGAGCAGTTCTTC	CASSIQVNEQFF
-	TRBV11-3	TRBD2	TRBJ2-1	TGTGCCAGCAGCCCCGGACTAGCGGGGGGGCTCGGCTACAATGAGCAGTTCTTC	CASSPGLAGGLGYNEQFF
once	TRBV11-3	TRBD1	TRBJ2-5	TGTGCCAGCAGCTTCCACCTCGGGACAGCCGACTACCAAGAGACCCAGTACTTC	CASSFHLGTADYQETQYF
-	TRBV14	TRBD1	TRBJ2-7	TGTGCCAGCAGCCAGGACAGGGGGTTCCCCGCCTCCTACGAGCAGTACTTC	CASSQDRGFPASYEQYF
-	TRBV28	-	TRBJ1-3	TGTGCCAGCAGTTTAACAGGGAACTCTGGAAACACCATATATTTT	CASSLTGNSGNTIYF
-	TRBV18	-	TRBJ2-5	TGTGCCAGCTCACCACCGGGCAGTCAAGAGACCCAGTACTTC	CASSPPGSQETQYF
-	TRBV5-1	TRBD1	TRBJ2-2	TGCGCCAGCAGCCCGGGACAGGGACGCGACACCGGGGAGCTGTTTTTT	CASSPGQGRDTGELFF
few	TRBV29-1	-	TRBJ1-5	TGCAGCGTTGCAGAGGGCTCAGGTCAGCCCCAGCATTTT	CSVAEGSGQPQHF
-	TRBV9	-	TRBJ1-1	TGTGCCAGCAGCCGATCCGGGGACACTGAAGCTTTCTTT	CASSRSGDTEAFF
-	TRBV30	TRBD2	TRBJ2-3	TGTGCCTGGATGGGGGGGGTCTCCGGCCTTACGCAGTATTTT	CAWMGGVSGLTQYF
-	TRBV7-9	TRBD1	TRBJ1-1	TGTGCCAGCAGCCCCCACCCGGGACAGGGGGGCACTGAAGCTTTCTTT	CASSPHPGQGGTEAFF
-	TRBV15	-	TRBJ1-1	TGTGCCACCAGCAGAGAACAGGGCGGCACTGAAGCTTTCTTT	CATSREQGGTEAFF
-	TRBV14	TRBD1	TRBJ1-2	TGTGCCAGCAGCCAGACCGGGACAGGCTCGTGGGGCTACACCTTC	CASSQTGTGSWGYTF
-	TRBV5-4	-	TRBJ2-7	TGTGCCAGCAGCTGGGGCCAGCCCGGATGGGAGCAGTACTTC	CASSWGQPGWEQYF
-	TRBV19	-	TRBJ2-5	TGTGCCAGTACTAACAGGGAGAGAGAAGAGACCCAGTACTTC	CASTNREREETQYF
few	TRBV4-1	TRBD1	TRBJ2-3	TGCGCCAGCAGCCAAACCGGGACAGGGGGTTGGACAGATACGCAGTATTTT	CASSQTGTGGWTDTQYF
-	TRBV6-5	TRBD1	TRBJ2-1	TGTGCCATCTCCGGGACAGGTGCCTACAATGAGCAGTTCTTC	CAISGTGAYNEQFF
-	TRBV5-1	-	TRBJ2-5	TGCGCCAGCGAGGAAACGGGGAACGAAGAGACCCAGTACTTC	CASEETGNEETQYF
-	TRBV7-2	-	TRBJ1-1	TGTGCCAGCAGCTTAGTGTTGGCAGGGGCCTTCACTGAAGCTTTCTTT	CASSLVLAGAFTEAFF
-	TRBV3-1/TRBV3-2	-	TRBJ1-3	TGTGCCAGTCTCTCTGGAAACACCATATATTTT	CASLSGNTIYF
-	TRBV5-5	-	TRBJ1-3	TGTGCCAGCAGCTTGGAAGTGGGACAATCGTACGGAAACACCATATATTTT	CASSLEVGQSYGNTIYF
once	TRBV13	-	TRBJ2-1	TGTGCCAGCAGCTTCGGGACTCGGAATGAGCAGTTCTTC	CASSFGTRNEQFF
-	TRBV7-2	TRBD2	TRBJ2-1	TGTGCCAGCAGCCCCCGACTAGCGGGGTATGAGCAGTTCTTC	CASSPRLAGYEQFF
-	TRBV7-2	-	TRBJ2-3	TGTGCCAGCAGCTTGAGCTCAGATACGCAGTATTTT	CASSLSSDTQYF